This T cell receptor (beta chain) originates from a study of STAT5B mutations in CD4+ large granular lymphocyte leukemia. Findings and caveats of the study: The CD4+ versus CD8+ T-LGLL clonality difference may reflect limited sample size.

The CDR3 has 11 amino acids. The V end lost 5 bases, the J end lost 4 bases, and 4 bases lay between the germline ends. Germline V lookup: CDR1 SEHNR, CDR2 FQNEAQ (reference sequence). Sequencing used immunoSEQ multiplex PCR; TCRdb keeps in-frame clones, though not all of them. The sample lists around 32,000 clones, around 70% occurring once. Note on this clone: What it binds is not known.

This receptor was identified in a human donor in good health. This chain links TRBV7-9 with TRBJ2-3; D gene uncertain. The sequenced material came from CD4+ T cells from blood buffy coats. The CDR3 nucleotides are TGTGCCAGCAGCCAAGCAGATACGCAGTATTTT. It codes for CASSQADTQYF. Looking up the rest from reference TRBV7-9 and TRBJ2-3 gives the full variable domain: DTGVSQNPRHKITKRGQNVTFRCDPISEHNRLYWYRQTLGQGPEFLTYFQNEAQLEKSRLLSDRFSAERPKGSFSTLEIQRTEQGDSAMYLCASSQADTQYFGPGTRLTVL.